The source of this T cell receptor beta chain is a study of T cell changes during pregnancy in multiple sclerosis. The repertoire was sequenced with immunoSEQ multiplex PCR; TCRdb's copy has only in-frame clones and lacks some. This sample carries approximately 90,000 clones, roughly 92% of them seen once, and the ten largest clones take just over 2%. The input for sequencing was peripheral blood, taken after pregnancy. The source of this sequence is a female donor with multiple sclerosis, enrolled in a pregnancy study.

The CDR3 DNA follows: TGTGCCAGCACCTACCGGGGTGCTAATGAAAAACTGTTTTTT. It is translated as CASTYRGANEKLFF. The genes are TRBV6-6 and TRBJ1-4, with D unresolved. V lost 7 bases and J 3 bases, leaving 12 bases between the germline ends. The CDR3 has 14 amino acids. Germline CDR1 is MNHNY and CDR2 is SVGAGI (reference sequence).